This T cell receptor (beta chain) was documented in a study of Ad26.COV2.S vaccination and SARS-CoV-2 variants. Study observations and caveats: It was reported that spike-specific CD8+ and CD4+ T cell responses were substantially broad after vaccination.

This clone was seen only a few times. The antigen remains unidentified. Looked up from germline, CDR1 is SNHLY and CDR2 is FYNNEI. V shed 9 bases, J shed 1 base, and the junction held 6 bases outside the gene matches. The CDR3 length is 13 residues. Profiling relied on immunoSEQ multiplex PCR, and the TCRdb table lists in-frame clones only, not all of them. This sample has roughly 320,000 clones, with roughly 84% found just once. The treatment denotes: roughly 18 received Ad26.COV2.S at low or high dose, single or two shots; about 5 received placebo; per-sample allocation not given. Sampling was performed 63 days after the first vaccine or placebo injection. Donor was an adult aged 18-55 years in Boston.

The sequencing used peripheral blood, collected in a trial of Ad26.COV2.S vaccine versus placebo. The clonotype was recovered from a person between 18 and 65 years old who received the Ad26.COV2.S COVID-19 vaccine or a placebo. This sequence joins TRBV2 and TRBJ2-7; 7 bases agree with TRBD2. CDR3 nucleotide sequence: TGTGCCAGTTGGGTGGGAGGGTCCTACGAGCAGTACTTC. It yields the protein CASWVGGSYEQYF. The whole variable domain, filled in from reference TRBV2 and TRBJ2-7, reads EPEVTQTPSHQVTQMGQEVILRCVPISNHLYFYWYRQILGQKVEFLVSFYNNEISEKSEIFDDQFSVERPDGSNFTLKIRSTKLEDSAMYFCASWVGGSYEQYFGPGTRLTVT.